This T cell receptor (beta chain) was identified in a study of blood T cell repertoires in COVID-19. This clone appeared once. Method: immunoSEQ multiplex PCR; TCRdb's copy keeps in-frame clones and lacks some. The table lists 70,000 to 95,000 clones, about 85% of them singletons. Germline CDR1 and CDR2: LNHDA and SQIVND (reference sequence). V gave up 3 bases and J gave up 8 bases, with 13 bases separating them. The CDR3 covers 13 residues. Sequenced sample: peripheral blood. The sequence was collected from a woman between 65 and 79 years old with active or convalescent COVID-19. The V and J genes are TRBV19 and TRBJ1-2; D is undetermined. The CDR3 DNA reads TGTGCCAGTAGTATTGGGCAGATTCAGGGCTACACCTTC. Translating gives CASSIGQIQGYTF. The variable domain in full, with the rest retrieved from reference TRBV19 and TRBJ1-2, is DGGITQSPKYLFRKEGQNVTLSCEQNLNHDAMYWYRQDPGQGLRLIYYSQIVNDFQKGDIAEGYSVSREKKESFPLTVTSAQKNPTAFYLCASSIGQIQGYTFGSGTRLTVV.